The 28 T cell receptor beta chains below come from one sample, sequenced in a study of blood T cell repertoires in COVID-19 (dated by TCRdb to 2020 to 2022). Library method: the immunoSEQ multiplex PCR assay. TCRdb stores this immuneACCESS table with in-frame sequences only. Part of the clones is absent; in the studies checked, under half of the shortfall reflects unresolved V genes, and no reason is known for the rest. The sample yields roughly 130,000 clones; about four fifths were counted once. The ten most abundant clones make up roughly 17% of the sample. The specimen sequenced was peripheral blood. The receptor set was obtained from a man aged 55 to 70 with active or convalescent COVID-19.

The chain links TRBV7-9 to TRBJ1-1; 8 positions agree with TRBD1. Germline CDR1 reads SEHNR; CDR2 reads FQNEAQ (reference sequence). The CDR3 contains 14 residues. With 4 bases clipped from V and 6 bases from J, the junction kept 7 bases outside the gene matches. The CDR3 DNA follows: TGTGCCAGCAGCTCCTCAGGGGGCGCCCCTGAAGCTTTCTTT. Protein sequence: CASSSSGGAPEAFF.

The chain links TRBV27 to TRBJ1-2; D remains ambiguous. Trimming stripped 4 bases from V and 5 bases from J, with 8 bases between. The length of the CDR3 is 12 residues. The germline gives CDR1 MNHEY, CDR2 SMNVEV (reference sequence). CDR3 amino acids: CASSSREYGYTF. The CDR3 coding sequence is TGTGCCAGCAGTTCCCGGGAATATGGCTACACCTTC.

The chain is built from TRBV9 and TRBJ2-7, with 7 bases lining up with TRBD1. Germline assignment: CDR1 SGDLS and CDR2 YYNGEE. The length of the CDR3 is 15 residues. V lost 0 bases, J lost 3 bases, and 6 bases stayed unmatched. Here the CDR3 reads CASSVGPGGIYEQYF. The CDR3 coding sequence is TGTGCCAGCAGCGTAGGGCCAGGGGGTATCTACGAGCAGTACTTC.

V is TRBV11-3 and J is TRBJ2-1, with 12 bases that match TRBD2. CDR3 size: 17 residues. V trimming: 5 bases; J trimming: 10 bases; junction bases outside the gene matches: 15. Germline CDR1 is SGHNT and CDR2 is YENEEA. CDR3 residues: CASSNNIASGRAGEQFF. The CDR3, as DNA: TGTGCCAGCAGCAACAACATCGCTAGCGGGAGGGCGGGGGAGCAGTTCTTC.

V gene TRBV3-1 (or the pseudogene TRBV3-2) combines with J gene TRBJ2-5; perhaps TRBD2 as D (5 bases). CDR3 length equals 16 residues. V was cut by 3 bases and J by 4 bases, with 18 bases left in between. Germline CDR1 is LGHDT and CDR2 is YNNKEL (reference sequence). CDR3 in amino acids: CASSHLLAKVGETQYF. CDR3 nucleotides: TGTGCCAGCAGCCACCTGCTAGCTAAAGTTGGAGAGACCCAGTACTTC.

In its sample, this clone was seen a few times. The J gene is TRBJ2-1, the V gene TRBV29-1; D is perhaps TRBD1 (6 bases). This CDR3 comprises 14 residues. Germline V gene data show CDR1 as SQVTM and CDR2 as ANQGSEA. V was trimmed by 7 bases and J by 5 bases, leaving 18 bases between them. In DNA, the CDR3 is TGCAGCGCTCTCAACCCAGGGGACCACAATGAGCAGTTCTTC. Its translation: CSALNPGDHNEQFF.

This chain uses TRBV27 with TRBJ2-1, with TRBD1 as a possible D gene (5 bases). The CDR3 length is 14 residues. CDR1 and CDR2 (germline): MNHEY, SMNVEV (reference sequence). V was clipped by 8 bases and J by 6 bases, with 17 bases between them. The CDR3: CASFKGLSLNEQFF. CDR3 sequence (DNA): TGTGCCAGCTTCAAGGGGCTCTCCCTCAATGAGCAGTTCTTC.

V gene TRBV7-8 combines with J gene TRBJ2-5, with 9 bases lining up with TRBD1. From germline, CDR1 is SGHVS and CDR2 FQNEAQ. The trim removed 4 bases at V and 2 bases at J, leaving 5 bases unmatched. The CDR3 runs 15 residues. The CDR3 sequence: CASSWGQGWQETQYF. In nucleotides, the CDR3 is TGTGCCAGCAGCTGGGGACAGGGATGGCAAGAGACCCAGTACTTC.

This chain joins TRBV6-5 and TRBJ2-2, with D uncertain. The V end was cut by 2 bases, the J end by 4 bases, with 11 bases between. The CDR3 is 15 residues long. Germline assignment: CDR1 MNHEY and CDR2 SVGAGI. CDR3 in DNA: TGTGCCAGCAGTTACCTCAGACAAATCACCGGGGAGCTGTTTTTT. It codes for CASSYLRQITGELFF.

The CDR3 nucleotides are TGTGCCAGCAGCTTAGAAGGCGGGGTTCGGCATTTT. Amino acid sequence: CASSLEGGVRHF. V usage is TRBV7-9 and J usage is TRBJ1-5; D gene unclear. Trimming removed 1 base at V and 15 bases at J, with 13 bases between. Germline-derived CDR1 and CDR2 are SEHNR and FQNEAQ (reference sequence). The CDR3 is 12 amino acids.

This chain links TRBV3-1 (or the pseudogene TRBV3-2) with TRBJ2-2; possible D gene TRBD2, 5 bases. The CDR3 is 12 residues long. Trimming shortened V by 4 bases and J by 7 bases, and 7 bases separated the two germline ends. Looked up from germline, CDR1 is LGHDT and CDR2 is YNNKEL (reference sequence). Here the CDR3 DNA reads TGTGCCAGCAGCCCCGAGGGCGGGGAGCTGTTTTTT. Translating it yields CASSPEGGELFF.

This rearrangement joins TRBV5-6 to TRBJ2-3; 7 bases fit TRBD2. There are 14 residues in the CDR3. Germline V gene lookup returns CDR1 SGHDT and CDR2 YYEEEE. Germline trimming cut 3 bases from V and 4 bases from J; bases unmatched to any gene: 5. CDR3 region: CASSSGLEADTQYF. DNA of the CDR3: TGTGCCAGCAGCTCCGGACTAGAGGCAGATACGCAGTATTTT.

This clone was detected once. J is TRBJ2-7 and V is TRBV5-4; D uncertain. The CDR3 has 14 residues. V lost 1 base to trimming and J lost 2 bases, with 10 bases between them. Germline V lookup: CDR1 SGHNT, CDR2 YYREEE (reference sequence). In nucleotides, the CDR3 is TGTGCCAGCAGCTTGCAGGCAGAGACCTACGAGCAGTACTTC. Translation gives CASSLQAETYEQYF.

This chain joins TRBV3-1 (or the pseudogene TRBV3-2) and TRBJ2-7, with 8 bases lining up with TRBD2. Looked up from germline, CDR1 is LGHDT and CDR2 is YNNKEL (reference sequence). The CDR3 runs 19 residues. V lost 0 bases and J lost 7; bases outside the gene matches: 20. The CDR3 here is CASSQDDFPRPAGVEEQYF. In nucleotides, the CDR3 is TGTGCCAGCAGCCAAGATGATTTCCCCCGCCCAGCGGGAGTGGAAGAGCAGTACTTC.

The gene calls are TRBV11-2 and TRBJ1-1; weak D call: TRBD1 (5 bases). The germline V gene encodes CDR1 SGHAT and CDR2 FQNNGV. This CDR3 has 13 amino acids. V dropped 1 base and J dropped 2 bases, with 5 bases sitting between them. In DNA, the CDR3 is TGTGCCAGCAGCTTAGGGGGCAACACTGAAGCTTTCTTT. Translating gives CASSLGGNTEAFF. The whole variable domain, remainder taken from reference TRBV11-2 and TRBJ1-1, is EAGVAQSPRYKIIEKRQSVAFWCNPISGHATLYWYQQILGQGPKLLIQFQNNGVVDDSQLPKDRFSAERLKGVDSTLKIQPAKLEDSAVYLCASSLGGNTEAFFGQGTRLTVV.

In this sample, this clone turned up once. CDR3 amino acids: CASSLLIAGNTGELFF. Here the CDR3 DNA reads TGCGCCAGCAGCTTGCTAATAGCGGGAAACACCGGGGAGCTGTTTTTT. V usage is TRBV5-1 and J usage is TRBJ2-2; 8 bases match TRBD2. CDR3 size: 16 residues. V shed 1 base, J shed 2 bases, and the junction held 4 bases outside the gene matches. Looked up from germline, CDR1 is SGHRS and CDR2 is YFSETQ.

V and J are TRBV28 and TRBJ2-5, with TRBD2 as a possible D gene (7 bases). CDR3 length: 15 amino acids. The V gene lost 2 bases and the J gene lost 4 bases, with 14 bases spanning the gap. Germline values: CDR1 MDHEN, CDR2 SYDVKM. This CDR3 is CASSLGQRGLETQYF. The DNA for the CDR3 is TGTGCCAGCAGTTTAGGACAGCGGGGATTAGAGACCCAGTACTTC.

CDR3 DNA sequence: TGTGCCAGCAGTTTTGTGAGGGACGGGGAGCTGTTTTTT. Translating gives CASSFVRDGELFF. The rearrangement uses TRBV12-3 or TRBV12-4 and TRBJ2-2; D may be TRBD2 (5 bases). The V end was cut by 3 bases, the J end by 7 bases, with 9 bases between. The CDR3 runs to 13 residues.

The chain employs TRBV11-3 and TRBJ2-7; D gene uncertain. The CDR3 is 12 amino acids. Trimming stripped 0 bases from V and 6 bases from J, with 6 bases between. From germline, CDR1 is SGHNT and CDR2 YENEEA. Written as DNA, the CDR3 is TGTGCCAGCAGCTTAGAATCCGGCGAGCAGTACTTC. This sequence encodes CASSLESGEQYF.

This clone was counted a few times. J is TRBJ2-7 and V is TRBV6-2 or TRBV6-3; D is unclear. V shed 2 bases and J shed 6 bases, with 14 bases lying between them. This CDR3 is 14 amino acids long. Germline V gene data show CDR1 as MNHEY and CDR2 as SVGEGT. Here the CDR3 reads CASSYRQTRVEQYF. The CDR3 nucleotides are TGTGCCAGCAGTTACCGGCAGACCCGGGTCGAGCAGTACTTC.

The chain employs TRBV11-3 and TRBJ2-2; D not resolved. Trimming removed 5 bases at V and 7 bases at J, with 14 bases between. CDR3 size: 14 residues. Looked up from germline, CDR1 is SGHNT and CDR2 is YENEEA. The CDR3 reads CASSPQVLGGELFF. The CDR3 coding sequence is TGTGCCAGCAGCCCGCAGGTATTAGGCGGGGAGCTGTTTTTT.

The rearrangement joins TRBV7-3 to TRBJ2-1, with 9 bases fitting TRBD2. Looked up from germline, CDR1 is SGHTA and CDR2 is FQGTGA. The length of the CDR3 is 14 residues. The junction had 3 bases not matched to a gene; V was cut back by 3 bases and J by 6 bases. The CDR3 DNA reads as TGTGCCAGCAGCTTCGATAGCGGGAGCAATGAGCAGTTCTTC. Protein sequence: CASSFDSGSNEQFF. Looking up the rest from reference TRBV7-3 and TRBJ2-1 gives the full variable domain: GAGVSQTPSNKVTEKGKYVELRCDPISGHTALYWYRQSLGQGPEFLIYFQGTGAADDSGLPNDRFFAVRPEGSVSTLKIQRTERGDSAVYLCASSFDSGSNEQFFGPGTRLTVL.

The chain joins TRBV7-9 to TRBJ1-5; the match to TRBD1 covers 11 bases. The germline V gene encodes CDR1 SEHNR and CDR2 FQNEAQ (reference sequence). V shed 4 bases and J 1 base; nucleotides not matched to a gene: 6. The CDR3 length is 17 residues. In DNA, the CDR3 is TGTGCCAGCAGCTCGGACAGGGGGCATGTGAGCAATCAGCCCCAGCATTTT. Its protein is CASSSDRGHVSNQPQHF. Together with reference TRBV7-9 and TRBJ1-5, the CDR3 gives the full variable domain: DTGVSQNPRHKITKRGQNVTFRCDPISEHNRLYWYRQTLGQGPEFLTYFQNEAQLEKSRLLSDRFSAERPKGSFSTLEIQRTEQGDSAMYLCASSSDRGHVSNQPQHFGDGTRLSIL.

The chain couples TRBV2 to TRBJ1-1; possible D gene TRBD1, 6 bases. Germline-derived CDR1 and CDR2 are SNHLY and FYNNEI. The CDR3 is 13 amino acids. V gave up 7 bases and J gave up 4 bases, with 13 bases separating them. CDR3 coding DNA: TGTGCCAGCACCCCAAACAGGGTCACTGAAGCTTTCTTT. Encoded protein: CASTPNRVTEAFF.

The chain couples TRBV11-2 to TRBJ2-7; possibly TRBD1 for D (6 bases). V shed 1 base and J shed 3 bases, with 13 bases lying between them. Germline V gives CDR1 SGHAT, CDR2 FQNNGV. This CDR3 contains 15 residues. The CDR3 nucleotides read TGTGCCAGCAGCTTAGGGGTAGGGGGAGACTACGAGCAGTACTTC. Translated: CASSLGVGGDYEQYF.

The chain joins TRBV9 to TRBJ2-5; D is ambiguous. Trimming removed 4 bases at V and 0 bases at J, with 13 bases between. The germline V gene has CDR1 SGDLS and CDR2 YYNGEE. This CDR3 is 15 amino acids long. The CDR3 coding sequence is TGTGCCAGCAGCCCCGTTGTTACGGACCAAGAGACCCAGTACTTC. Its protein product is CASSPVVTDQETQYF.

The chain is built from TRBV14 and TRBJ2-3; 8 nucleotides match TRBD2. J was trimmed by 4 bases and V by 4 bases; bases with no gene match: 10. Germline V lookup: CDR1 SGHDN, CDR2 FVKESK. The CDR3 loop spans 16 amino acids. The CDR3 region is CASSPRPLAGPDTQYF. CDR3 DNA sequence: TGTGCCAGCAGCCCTCGCCCTCTAGCGGGCCCAGATACGCAGTATTTT. Variable domain in full (rest from reference TRBV14 and TRBJ2-3): EAGVTQFPSHSVIEKGQTVTLRCDPISGHDNLYWYRRVMGKEIKFLLHFVKESKQDESGMPNNRFLAERTGGTYSTLKVQPAELEDSGVYFCASSPRPLAGPDTQYFGPGTRLTVL.

The V and J genes are TRBV15 and TRBJ2-5; TRBD2 is a possible D gene (6 bases). CDR1 LNHNV and CDR2 YYDKDF come from the germline V gene (reference sequence). The V gene lost 3 bases and the J gene lost 7 bases, with 12 bases spanning the gap. The CDR3 runs to 13 residues. The CDR3 nucleotides read TGTGCCACCAGCAGTCGCGACGGGGGGACCCAGTACTTC. Its protein is CATSSRDGGTQYF.